This TCR beta chain emerged from a study of shared clonotypes between healthy human individuals. Study overall: Donor ages ranged 18 to 49 years: a couple of women, a few men. Overall study findings and caveats: Sampling covered nothing but blood. Tissue TCR repertoires likely differ from those found in blood.

About this clone itself: No antigen is known for it.

The V gene end was trimmed by 4 bases and the J gene end by 8 bases; junction bases not matched to a gene: 10. The CDR3 sequence is 16 residues long. The germline V gene encodes CDR1 SGHRS and CDR2 YFSETQ. Ten immunoSEQ deep assay plates served to sequence unsorted PBMC DNA. Original processing methods: Filtering was not the same, since immunoSEQ gave junction-only sequences without quality scores. Sequencing was performed with immunoSEQ multiplex PCR; in TCRdb, only in-frame clones are kept and a portion is missing. That table furnishes V, J and clone size, whereas the DNA furnished D and trimming. The repertoire holds about 480,000 clones, with 60% to 80% as singletons.

The clonotype originates from a woman in her thirties or forties in good health. Some clones in this sample may be carry-over from other donors' samples. Sequencing was carried out using PBMCs. The chain uses TRBV5-1 and TRBJ2-1, with 12 bases fitting TRBD2. The CDR3 loop is CASSQSRLAGVDEQFF. The CDR3 region has the DNA TGCGCCAGCAGCCAATCCCGACTAGCGGGAGTCGATGAGCAGTTCTTC.